Described below is a single T cell receptor beta chain sequence and its context. Its antigen is undetermined. This record belongs to a study of radiotherapy plus CTLA-4 blockade in lung cancer. Repertoires were generated with immunoSEQ multiplex PCR, while TCRdb's copy carries only in-frame clones and drops some. The table lists 30,000 to 35,000 clones, roughly 71% of them singletons. Study-wide results and limits: The best predictor of response was reported to be early blood T cell clone dynamics, with interferon-beta.

The V gene's germline CDR1 is SGHDN and CDR2 FVKESK. This CDR3 has 11 amino acids. Trimming took 3 bases from V and 5 from J, leaving 3 bases between them. This chain links TRBV14 with TRBJ2-3, with D unclear. The source was peripheral blood, collected from a patient treated with radiotherapy plus ipilimumab. This TCR derives from a human donor with non-small cell lung cancer who had stable disease on radiotherapy plus ipilimumab. The CDR3 loop reads CASSHRDTQYF. CDR3 nucleotide sequence: TGTGCCAGCAGCCATAGAGATACGCAGTATTTT.